This TCR beta chain was captured by sequencing in a study of OX40 agonist ivuxolimab in advanced cancers. Study details: Patients were treated with ivuxolimab, an agonistic anti-OX40 (CD134) antibody. Of mixed ages from 23 to 79 and averaging about 60 years, the group was about 80% male.

The CDR3 consists of 14 residues. Germline values: CDR1 MDHEN, CDR2 SYDVKM. Note on this clone: What it recognizes is unknown.

Here immunoSEQ multiplex PCR was the method, and the copy in TCRdb shows in-frame clones only, minus some. The sample carries tens of thousands of clones, 75% to 95% recorded once. Points from the study as a whole: CD8+ T cells (on average) carried more expanded clones than CD4+ T cells.

Sampled blood was obtained at baseline, cycle 4 day 1, and cycle 7 day 1. The rearrangement joins TRBV28 to TRBJ2-5; TRBD1 might be the D (6 bases). The J call may be in error: the DNA end matches TRBJ2-7 better. The sequence derives from an adult with an advanced solid tumor such as melanoma, head and neck, liver or kidney cancer. Material: CD4+ or CD8+ T cells sorted from blood, obtained in a trial of the OX40 agonist ivuxolimab. CDR3 region: CASSHGQLTYEQYF. DNA of the CDR3: TGTGCCAGCAGTCACGGACAGTTAACCTACGAGCAGTACTTC.